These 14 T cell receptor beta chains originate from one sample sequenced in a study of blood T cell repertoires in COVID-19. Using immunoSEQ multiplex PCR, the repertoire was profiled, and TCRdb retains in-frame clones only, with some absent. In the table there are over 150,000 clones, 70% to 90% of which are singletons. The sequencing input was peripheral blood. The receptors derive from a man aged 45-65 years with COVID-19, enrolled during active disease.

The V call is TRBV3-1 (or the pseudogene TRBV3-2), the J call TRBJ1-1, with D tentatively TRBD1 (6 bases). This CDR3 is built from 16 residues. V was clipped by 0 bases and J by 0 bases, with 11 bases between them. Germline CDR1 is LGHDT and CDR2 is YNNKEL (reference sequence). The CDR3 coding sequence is TGTGCCAGCAGCCAAGAGGGGGGGCTCATGAACACTGAAGCTTTCTTT. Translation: CASSQEGGLMNTEAFF.

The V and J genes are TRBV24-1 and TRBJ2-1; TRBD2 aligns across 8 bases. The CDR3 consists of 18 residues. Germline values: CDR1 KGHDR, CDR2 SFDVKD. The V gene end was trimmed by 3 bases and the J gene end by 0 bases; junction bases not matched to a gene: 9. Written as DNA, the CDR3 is TGTGCCACCAGTGATCCCGGGGCTAGCGGGCTCTCCTACAATGAGCAGTTCTTC. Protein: CATSDPGASGLSYNEQFF.

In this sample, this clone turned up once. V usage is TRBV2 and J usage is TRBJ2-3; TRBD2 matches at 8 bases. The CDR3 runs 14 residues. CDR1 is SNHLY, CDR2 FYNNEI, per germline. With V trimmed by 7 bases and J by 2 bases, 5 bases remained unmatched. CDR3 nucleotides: TGTGCCAGCAAACTAGCGGAAATCACAGATACGCAGTATTTT. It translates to CASKLAEITDTQYF.

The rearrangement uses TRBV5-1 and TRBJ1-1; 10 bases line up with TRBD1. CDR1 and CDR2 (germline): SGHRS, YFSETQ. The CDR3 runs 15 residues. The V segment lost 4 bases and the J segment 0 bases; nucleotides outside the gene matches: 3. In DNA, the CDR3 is TGCGCCAGCAGCGGACAGGGGGTATTGAACACTGAAGCTTTCTTT. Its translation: CASSGQGVLNTEAFF.

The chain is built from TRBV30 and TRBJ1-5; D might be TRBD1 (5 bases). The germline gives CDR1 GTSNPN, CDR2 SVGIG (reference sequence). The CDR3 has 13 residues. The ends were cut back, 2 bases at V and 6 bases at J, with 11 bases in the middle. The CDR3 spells CAWSQGGLQPQHF. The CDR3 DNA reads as TGTGCCTGGAGTCAGGGAGGGCTTCAGCCCCAGCATTTT.

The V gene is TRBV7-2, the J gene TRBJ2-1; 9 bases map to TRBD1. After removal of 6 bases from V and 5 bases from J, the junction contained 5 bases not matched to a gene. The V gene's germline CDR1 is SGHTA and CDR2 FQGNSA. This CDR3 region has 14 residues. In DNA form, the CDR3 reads TGTGCCAGCAGAAAACAGGGGGCGCACAATGAGCAGTTCTTC. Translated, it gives CASRKQGAHNEQFF.

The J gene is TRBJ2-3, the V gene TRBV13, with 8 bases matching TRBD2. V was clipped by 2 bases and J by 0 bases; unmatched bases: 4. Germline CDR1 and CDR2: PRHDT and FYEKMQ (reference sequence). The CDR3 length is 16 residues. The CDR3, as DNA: TGTGCCAGCAGCTTATTCGGGGGGGCTAGCACAGATACGCAGTATTTT. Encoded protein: CASSLFGGASTDTQYF.

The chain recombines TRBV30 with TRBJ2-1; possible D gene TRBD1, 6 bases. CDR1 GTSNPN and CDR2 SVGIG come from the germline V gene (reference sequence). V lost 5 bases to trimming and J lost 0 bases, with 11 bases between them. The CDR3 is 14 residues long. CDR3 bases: TGTGCCTGGGCCGGGACACCCTCCTACAATGAGCAGTTCTTC. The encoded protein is CAWAGTPSYNEQFF.

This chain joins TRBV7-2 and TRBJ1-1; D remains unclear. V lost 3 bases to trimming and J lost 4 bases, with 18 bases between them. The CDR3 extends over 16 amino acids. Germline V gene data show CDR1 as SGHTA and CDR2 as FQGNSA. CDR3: CASSFSLNEGPTEAFF. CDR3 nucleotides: TGTGCCAGCAGCTTCTCGCTCAACGAGGGTCCCACTGAAGCTTTCTTT.

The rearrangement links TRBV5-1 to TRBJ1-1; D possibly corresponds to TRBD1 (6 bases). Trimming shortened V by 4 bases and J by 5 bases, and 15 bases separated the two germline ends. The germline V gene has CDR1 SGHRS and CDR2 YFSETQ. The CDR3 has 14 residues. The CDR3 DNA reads TGCGCCAGCAGCCCAGACAGAGGGGGAACTGAAGCTTTCTTT. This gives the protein CASSPDRGGTEAFF.

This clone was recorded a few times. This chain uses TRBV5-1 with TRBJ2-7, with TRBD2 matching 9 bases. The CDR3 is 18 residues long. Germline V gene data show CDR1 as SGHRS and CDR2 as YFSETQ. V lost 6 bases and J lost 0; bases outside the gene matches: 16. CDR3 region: CASKVSWLAGPDSYEQYF. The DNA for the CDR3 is TGCGCCAGCAAGGTCTCGTGGCTAGCGGGACCGGACTCCTACGAGCAGTACTTC.

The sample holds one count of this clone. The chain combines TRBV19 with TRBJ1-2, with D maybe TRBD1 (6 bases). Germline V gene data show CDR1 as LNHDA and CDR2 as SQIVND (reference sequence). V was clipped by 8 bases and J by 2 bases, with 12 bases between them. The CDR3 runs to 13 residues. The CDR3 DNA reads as TGTGCCAGTGGCCGGGACACAAACTATGGCTACACCTTC. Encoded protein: CASGRDTNYGYTF. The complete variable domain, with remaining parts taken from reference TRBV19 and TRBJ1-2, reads DGGITQSPKYLFRKEGQNVTLSCEQNLNHDAMYWYRQDPGQGLRLIYYSQIVNDFQKGDIAEGYSVSREKKESFPLTVTSAQKNPTAFYLCASGRDTNYGYTFGSGTRLTVV.

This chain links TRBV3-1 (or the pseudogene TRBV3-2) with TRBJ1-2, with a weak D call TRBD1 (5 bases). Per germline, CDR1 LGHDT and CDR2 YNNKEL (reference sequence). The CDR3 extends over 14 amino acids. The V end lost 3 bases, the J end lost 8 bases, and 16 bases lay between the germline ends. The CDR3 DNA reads TGTGCCAGCAGCCACACTAACAGGCAGGAGGGCTACACCTTC. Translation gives CASSHTNRQEGYTF.

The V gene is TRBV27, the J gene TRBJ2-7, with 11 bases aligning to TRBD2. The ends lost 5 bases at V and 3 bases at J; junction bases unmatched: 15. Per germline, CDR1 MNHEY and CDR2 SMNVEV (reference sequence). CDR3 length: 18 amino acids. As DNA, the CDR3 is TGTGCCAGCAGTAGTAAAAACCTACTAGCGGGAGTTTTCTACGAGCAGTACTTC. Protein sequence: CASSSKNLLAGVFYEQYF.